Listed below are T cell receptor beta chains from one sample, sequenced in a study of blood T cell repertoires in COVID-19. TCRdb's copy holds only in-frame clones and misses some; the assay was immunoSEQ multiplex PCR. The table records about 230,000 clones, roughly 88% of them present only once. The sample consisted of peripheral blood. Every receptor here comes from a man in his forties or fifties with acute or convalescent COVID-19. Both conserved end residues are trimmed from each CDR3. D genes are given only for firm matches.

CDR3aa	j_gene	v_gene	d_gene
ASSPRSSASYNEQF	TRBJ2-1	TRBV9	NA
ASSILGTGENEQY	TRBJ2-7	TRBV19	TRBD1
ASSQEQTGSTEAF	TRBJ1-1	TRBV3-1/TRBV3-2	TRBD1
ASSERLAGGGETQY	TRBJ2-5	TRBV2	TRBD2
ASSYSGRGRTEAF	TRBJ1-1	TRBV6-5	TRBD1
ASSPWTSGPRNEQF	TRBJ2-1	TRBV3-1/TRBV3-2	TRBD2
ASSQSGDTQY	TRBJ2-3	TRBV7-9	NA
SGSGLAGYNEQF	TRBJ2-1	TRBV29-1	TRBD2
ASGSSGANTGELF	TRBJ2-2	TRBV6-1	TRBD2
ATSRGGGGVNQPQH	TRBJ1-5	TRBV15	NA
ASSLDRVSRNQPQH	TRBJ1-5	TRBV6-6	TRBD1
ASSPIPGRGFAKTQY	TRBJ2-5	TRBV7-6	TRBD1
ASSSGQGANEKLF	TRBJ1-4	TRBV6-5	TRBD1
ASNFLAGGGDEQF	TRBJ2-1	TRBV2	TRBD2
ASSGQGRTDTQY	TRBJ2-3	TRBV2	TRBD1
ASSYSGSFNEKLF	TRBJ1-4	TRBV6-5	NA
ASSRTSGGYNEQF	TRBJ2-1	TRBV3-1/TRBV3-2	TRBD2
ASTISRNTEAF	TRBJ1-1	TRBV19	NA